This T cell receptor (beta chain) was observed in a study of shared clonotypes between healthy human individuals. This clone was counted at least ten times. Within the sample, other DNA sequences also encode this same CDR3. This CDR3 spans 16 amino acids. For each subset, genomic DNA was distributed in equal portions over several immunoSEQ plates. TCRdb's table, derived via immunoSEQ multiplex PCR, lists solely in-frame clones and lacks some. The sample carries about 500,000 clones, roughly four fifths recorded once. The TCR was taken from a woman aged 40 to 55 in good health. Some clones in this sample may be carry-over from other donors' samples. Sequences were obtained from PBMCs. V and J are TRBV21-1 and TRBJ1-3; TRBD1, the table's D call, was not compared with the DNA. TRBV21-1 is marked as a pseudogene. The DNA for the CDR3 is TGTGCCAGCAGCGAATACAGGGGAGGCTCTGGAAACACCATATATTTT. The encoded protein is CASSEYRGGSGNTIYF.